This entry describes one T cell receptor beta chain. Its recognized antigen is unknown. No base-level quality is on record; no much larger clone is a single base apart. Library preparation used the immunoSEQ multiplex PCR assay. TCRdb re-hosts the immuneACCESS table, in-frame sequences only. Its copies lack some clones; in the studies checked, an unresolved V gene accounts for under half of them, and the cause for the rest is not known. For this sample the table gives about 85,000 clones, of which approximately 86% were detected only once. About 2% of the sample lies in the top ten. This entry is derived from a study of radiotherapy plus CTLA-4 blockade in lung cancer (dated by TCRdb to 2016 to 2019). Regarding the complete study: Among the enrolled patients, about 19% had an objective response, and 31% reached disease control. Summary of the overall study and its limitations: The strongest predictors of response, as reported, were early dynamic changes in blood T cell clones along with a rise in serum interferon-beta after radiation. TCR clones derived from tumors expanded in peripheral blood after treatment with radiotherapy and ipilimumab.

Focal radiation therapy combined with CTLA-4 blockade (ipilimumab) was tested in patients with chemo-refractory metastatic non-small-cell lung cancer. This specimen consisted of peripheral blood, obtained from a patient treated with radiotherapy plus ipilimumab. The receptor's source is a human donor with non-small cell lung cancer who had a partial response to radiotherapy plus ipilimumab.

The DNA is TGTGCCAGCAGCTTAGGAGGAAGTCAGCCCCAGCATTTT. Its translation reads: CASSLGGSQPQHF. The chain uses TRBV7-2 and TRBJ1-5; confidence is insufficient to name the D gene. From a lookup of the germline V gene, CDR1 and CDR2 are SGHTA and FQGNSA. The CDR3 goes from the cysteine to the phenylalanine over 13 residues. Only CDR3 DNA is held: 39 bases, read in frame from base 1. V is clipped by 1 base and J by 6 bases, and the sequence between their germline boundaries is 7 bases long.